The rows below give T cell receptor beta chains drawn from one sample of a study of T cells after yellow fever vaccination. MiXCR, applied by TCRdb to the 5' RACE reads, yields one record per CDR3 protein. The repertoire has approximately 610,000 distinct CDR3 sequences, roughly a sixth of them found once; the top ten carry around 15%. The specimen was PBMCs, collected 4 to 6 days after the first yellow fever vaccination. The receptors come from a man between 18 and 35 years old who received the YFV17D yellow fever vaccine. CDR3s include the opening cysteine and the closing phenylalanine or tryptophan.

J,V,CDR3
TRBJ2-3,TRBV9,CASSVGDGSTDTQYF
TRBJ2-3,TRBV10-3,CATSRSDTQYF
TRBJ2-5,TRBV9,CASSTGLGPQETQYF
TRBJ2-3,TRBV5-1,CASSTGQGATTDTQYF
TRBJ1-2,TRBV6-2/TRBV6-3,CASSLGTFGYTF
TRBJ2-1,TRBV4-1,CASSQEPQYNEQFF
TRBJ2-7,TRBV18,CASSPLDRGREQYF
TRBJ2-3,TRBV7-2,CASSLAQRGTDTQYF
TRBJ2-1,TRBV20-1,CSARGGAPYNEQFF
TRBJ2-7,TRBV15,CATSRDAGDSYEQYF
TRBJ2-7,TRBV11-2,CASEPQGEQYF
TRBJ2-1,TRBV5-1,CASRRDVDEQFF
TRBJ2-7,TRBV12-3/TRBV12-4,CASSLGGQGNYEQYF
TRBJ1-1,TRBV5-1,CASSFGANTEAFF
TRBJ2-1,TRBV5-4,CASSRGGTSGNEQFF